The next 26 T cell receptor beta chains were all read from a single sample in a study of blood T cell repertoires in COVID-19. Produced via immunoSEQ multiplex PCR; TCRdb's table is partial and in-frame only. There are about 130,000 clones in the sample; approximately 83% occur only once, and about 17% lies in the top ten. The sequencing sample was made of peripheral blood. The receptors here all came from a woman aged 50 to 60 who had recovered from COVID-19.

On this clone: At one end, the junction sequence differs from germline, possibly due to a read error. The CDR3 loop reads CASSYRQALGGEIF. In DNA form, the CDR3 reads TGCGCCAGCAGCTACCGACAGGCACTTGGGGGAGAAATCTTT. The rearrangement links TRBV5-1 to TRBJ1-1; D might be TRBD1 (6 bases). Germline CDR1 SGHRS, CDR2 YFSETQ. CDR3 length: 14 amino acids.

The V call is TRBV24-1, the J call TRBJ1-2; 10 bases map to TRBD1. The germline V gene has CDR1 KGHDR and CDR2 SFDVKD. The V and J ends lost 5 bases and 4 bases, in that order; junction bases with no gene match: 6. There are 15 residues in the CDR3. CDR3 bases: TGTGCCACCAGTGGATGGGACAGGGGATTCTATGGCTACACCTTC. Its translation: CATSGWDRGFYGYTF.

The chain is built from TRBV5-1 and TRBJ2-1; D not certain. Germline V lookup: CDR1 SGHRS, CDR2 YFSETQ. Trimming left V 2 bases short and J 0 bases short, with 6 bases between. There are 14 residues in the CDR3. CDR3 amino acids: CASSFRSSYNEQFF. The CDR3 DNA reads TGCGCCAGCAGCTTCCGTAGCTCCTACAATGAGCAGTTCTTC.

The rearrangement joins TRBV28 to TRBJ1-5; 7 bases align to TRBD1. Trimming cost V 7 bases and J 7 bases; bases outside gene matches: 7. The CDR3 totals 13 residues. Germline V gene data show CDR1 as MDHEN and CDR2 as SYDVKM. CDR3 bases: TGTGCCAGCACCCCCGACAGGGTCCAGCCCCAGCATTTT. Translation: CASTPDRVQPQHF.

The V call is TRBV7-9, the J call TRBJ2-1; 13 nucleotides agree with TRBD2. CDR3 length: 14 residues. Germline CDR1 reads SEHNR; CDR2 reads FQNEAQ (reference sequence). J gave up 10 bases and V 4 bases, and 4 bases lay outside the gene matches. The CDR3: CASSWGLAGREQFF. DNA of the CDR3: TGTGCCAGCAGCTGGGGACTAGCGGGAAGGGAGCAGTTCTTC.

The chain links TRBV5-1 to TRBJ1-2; tentatively, D is TRBD1 (6 bases). Trimming left V 3 bases short and J 1 base short, with 10 bases between. The CDR3 totals 14 residues. Germline V gives CDR1 SGHRS, CDR2 YFSETQ. CDR3 in DNA: TGCGCCAGCAGCTCCGGGACACTTAACTATGGCTACACCTTC. Protein sequence: CASSSGTLNYGYTF.

This clone was found a few times. J is TRBJ2-3 and V is TRBV7-9, with 11 bases lining up with TRBD2. The V gene end was trimmed by 2 bases and the J gene end by 2 bases; junction bases not matched to a gene: 9. From germline, CDR1 is SEHNR and CDR2 FQNEAQ (reference sequence). The CDR3 extends over 18 amino acids. CDR3: CASSLMSTSGGNTDTQYF. The CDR3 nucleotides are TGTGCCAGCAGCTTAATGTCCACTAGCGGGGGAAACACAGATACGCAGTATTTT.

V usage is TRBV15 and J usage is TRBJ2-3; possible D gene TRBD2, 5 bases. The CDR3 consists of 13 residues. The V end lost 1 base, the J end lost 7 bases, and 9 bases lay between the germline ends. Germline V gene lookup returns CDR1 LNHNV and CDR2 YYDKDF (reference sequence). CDR3 DNA sequence: TGTGCCACCAGCAGAGCCCGGGGTTATACGCAGTATTTT. Its protein product is CATSRARGYTQYF.

CDR3 sequence reads: CASSSGHYNEQFF. DNA of the CDR3: TGTGCCAGCAGTTCAGGGCACTACAATGAGCAGTTCTTC. This sequence joins TRBV9 and TRBJ2-1, with a tentative D call TRBD1 (5 bases). V was cut by 5 bases and J by 3 bases, with 9 bases left in between. CDR3 length equals 13 residues. The germline gives CDR1 SGDLS, CDR2 YYNGEE.

The rearrangement uses TRBV7-9 and TRBJ2-3; the match to TRBD2 covers 7 bases. Germline CDR1 SEHNR, CDR2 FQNEAQ (reference sequence). V lost 3 bases and J lost 2; bases outside the gene matches: 8. The CDR3 consists of 16 residues. The CDR3 nucleotides read TGTGCCAGCAGCTTTTATTTGGCGGGGGACACAGATACGCAGTATTTT. Translating gives CASSFYLAGDTDTQYF.

The rearrangement joins TRBV28 to TRBJ2-3, with D hard to call. V lost 7 bases and J 2 bases, leaving 10 bases between the germline ends. The germline V gene encodes CDR1 MDHEN and CDR2 SYDVKM. The CDR3 covers 13 residues. The DNA of the CDR3 is TGTGCCAGCACCAATTTCAACACAGATACGCAGTATTTT. Its protein is CASTNFNTDTQYF.

The chain links TRBV5-1 to TRBJ1-2, with 10 bases identical to TRBD1. V lost 4 bases and J lost 5; bases outside the gene matches: 5. Germline lookup yields CDR1 SGHRS and CDR2 YFSETQ. The CDR3 is 14 amino acids. The DNA of the CDR3 is TGCGCCAGCAGCCTGGGGGACAGGGGATATGGCTACACCTTC. It codes for CASSLGDRGYGYTF.

The chain links TRBV11-1 to TRBJ2-2; D gene unclear. V dropped 4 bases and J dropped 11 bases, with 14 bases sitting between them. There are 13 residues in the CDR3. The V gene's germline CDR1 is SGHAT and CDR2 FQDESV (reference sequence). CDR3 amino acids: CASSWNYDTELFF. The CDR3, as DNA: TGTGCCAGCAGCTGGAACTACGATACCGAGCTGTTTTTT.

As concerns this clone: This specimen includes other DNA sequences encoding the same CDR3. The chain has TRBV7-2 and TRBJ1-2; D may be TRBD1 (6 bases). Trimming left V 5 bases short and J 4 bases short, with 8 bases between. Germline CDR1 is SGHTA and CDR2 is FQGNSA. CDR3 length: 12 residues. The CDR3: CASSETGYGYTF. The CDR3 nucleotides are TGTGCCAGCAGCGAGACAGGCTATGGCTACACCTTC.

This clone was seen a single time. The chain's CDR3 is CASSFTGGDTEAFF. CDR3 coding DNA: TGCGCCAGCAGCTTTACTGGGGGGGACACTGAAGCTTTCTTT. This chain links TRBV5-1 with TRBJ1-1, with D perhaps matching TRBD1 (5 bases). V lost 2 bases and J lost 3, with 11 bases in between. There are 14 residues in the CDR3. The V gene's germline CDR1 is SGHRS and CDR2 YFSETQ.

V gene TRBV7-3 combines with J gene TRBJ2-5; 13 bases fit TRBD2. Losses at the gene ends were 2 bases for V and 2 bases for J; bases not matched to a gene: 8. Germline CDR1 reads SGHTA; CDR2 reads FQGTGA. The CDR3 sequence is 18 residues long. CDR3: CASSLAPGTSGIQETQYF. The CDR3 DNA sequence: TGTGCCAGCAGCTTAGCGCCCGGGACTAGCGGGATACAAGAGACCCAGTACTTC.

The rearrangement uses TRBV30 and TRBJ1-5; weak D call: TRBD1 (6 bases). V was clipped by 2 bases and J by 2 bases, with 22 bases between them. Germline V gene lookup returns CDR1 GTSNPN and CDR2 SVGIG (reference sequence). CDR3 length: 18 residues. The CDR3 DNA sequence: TGTGCCTGGAGTATCGGGGACACCTTCCTCGGAGGCAATCAGCCCCAGCATTTT. Translation gives CAWSIGDTFLGGNQPQHF.

This clone occurred a few times. This chain uses TRBV2 with TRBJ1-4; D perhaps matches TRBD1 (5 bases). CDR1 and CDR2 from the germline V gene are SNHLY and FYNNEI. V was cut by 0 bases and J by 6 bases, with 14 bases left in between. This CDR3 has 16 residues. The CDR3 loop is CASSEALGRAYEKLFF. The CDR3, as DNA: TGTGCCAGCAGTGAAGCGCTCGGCAGGGCTTATGAAAAACTGTTTTTT.

The rearrangement links TRBV2 to TRBJ1-6; the match to TRBD1 covers 8 bases. Trimming took 7 bases from V and 3 from J; bases not matched to a gene: 8. The germline gives CDR1 SNHLY, CDR2 FYNNEI. The CDR3 consists of 16 residues. The CDR3 DNA sequence: TGTGCCAGCACCACCTCGGGACAGGACTATAATTCACCCCTCCACTTT. Translated, it gives CASTTSGQDYNSPLHF.

The V gene is TRBV28, the J gene TRBJ2-1; 9 nucleotides align to TRBD1. Germline CDR1 and CDR2: MDHEN and SYDVKM. With V trimmed by 2 bases and J by 8 bases, 1 base remained unmatched. CDR3 size: 13 residues. CDR3 in amino acids: CASSLGQGYEQFF. The CDR3 nucleotides read TGTGCCAGCAGTTTAGGACAGGGGTATGAGCAGTTCTTC.

In this sample, this clone turned up a few times. The chain recombines TRBV11-3 with TRBJ1-3; TRBD1 matches 9 bases. Trimming cost V 5 bases and J 5 bases; bases outside gene matches: 13. The CDR3 runs 17 residues. CDR1 is SGHNT and CDR2 is YENEEA in the germline V gene. This CDR3 is CASSTDRGRIGRNTIYF. The CDR3 DNA follows: TGTGCCAGCAGCACGGACAGGGGAAGGATCGGGCGAAACACCATATATTTT. The full variable domain, rest sourced from reference TRBV11-3 and TRBJ1-3, is EAGVVQSPRYKIIEKKQPVAFWCNPISGHNTLYWYLQNLGQGPELLIRYENEEAVDDSQLPKDRFSAERLKGVDSTLKIQPAELGDSAVYLCASSTDRGRIGRNTIYFGEGSWLTVV.

This clone was found many times. The chain joins TRBV6-1 to TRBJ1-2, with D maybe TRBD1 (6 bases). V lost 1 base and J lost 3, with 12 bases in between. Germline CDR1 MNHNS, CDR2 SASEGT. This CDR3 region has 15 residues. The CDR3 nucleotides are TGTGCCAGCAGTGAAGGTTGGGGGCAAGACTATGGCTACACCTTC. It specifies CASSEGWGQDYGYTF.

The V gene is TRBV16, the J gene TRBJ2-7, with a weak D call TRBD2 (5 bases). CDR1 and CDR2 (germline): KGHSY, FQNENV. The CDR3 loop spans 14 amino acids. V was trimmed by 4 bases and J by 1 base, leaving 11 bases between them. CDR3 sequence reads: CASSPFRESYEQYF. The CDR3 DNA is TGTGCCAGCAGCCCCTTTAGGGAGTCCTACGAGCAGTACTTC. The whole variable domain, filled in from reference TRBV16 and TRBJ2-7, reads GEEVAQTPKHLVRGEGQKAKLYCAPIKGHSYVFWYQQVLKNEFKFLISFQNENVFDETGMPKERFSAKCLPNSPCSLEIQATKLEDSAVYFCASSPFRESYEQYFGPGTRLTVT.

This clone appeared a single time. This rearrangement joins TRBV5-4 to TRBJ2-5; the match to TRBD1 covers 10 bases. V gave up 4 bases and J gave up 3 bases; unmatched junction bases: 9. Germline V gives CDR1 SGHNT, CDR2 YYREEE (reference sequence). The CDR3 sequence is 16 residues long. CDR3 loop: CASSPGPGQGKETQYF. The DNA for the CDR3 is TGTGCCAGCAGCCCCGGTCCGGGACAGGGGAAAGAGACCCAGTACTTC.

In DNA form, the CDR3 reads TGTGCCAGCAGCAAAACTGGCTACGAGCAGTACTTC. Encoded protein: CASSKTGYEQYF. The chain recombines TRBV7-9 with TRBJ2-7; D remains unclear. The V gene's germline CDR1 is SEHNR and CDR2 FQNEAQ (reference sequence). The CDR3 runs 12 residues. The V and J ends lost 5 bases and 3 bases respectively, with 8 bases between them.

The J gene is TRBJ2-7, the V gene TRBV2; 12 bases agree with TRBD1. V shed 6 bases and J 0 bases; nucleotides not matched to a gene: 3. Germline CDR1 SNHLY, CDR2 FYNNEI. The CDR3 loop spans 15 amino acids. Written as DNA, the CDR3 is TGTGCCAGCAGGCTGGGACAGGGGGCCTCCTACGAGCAGTACTTC. Its translation is CASRLGQGASYEQYF.